Listed below are T cell receptor beta chains from one sample, sequenced in a study of shared clonotypes between healthy human individuals. The repertoire was sequenced with immunoSEQ multiplex PCR; TCRdb's copy has only in-frame clones and lacks some. The sample shows hundreds of thousands of clones, around two thirds of them seen only once. The sequenced sample was memory CD4+ T cells sorted from blood. These receptors were taken from a man under 40 in good health. The CDR3 runs from the conserved cysteine through the conserved F or W. A D gene is named only where the DNA matches it firmly. Size tells how often a clone was seen (once, few, many) or the class of an expanded clone, and some rows leave it out.

NA	TRBV9	TRBJ2-1	NA	14	CASSATYWENEQFF	TGTGCCAGCAGCGCGACTTACTGGGAAAATGAGCAGTTCTTC
NA	TRBV28	TRBJ1-1	NA	14	CAISPSGGGTEAFF	TGTGCCATTTCGCCCTCCGGGGGGGGCACTGAAGCTTTCTTT
TRBD2	TRBV7-9	TRBJ2-2	NA	16	CASSFTTSGNTGELFF	TGTGCCAGCAGCTTCACGACTAGCGGGAATACCGGGGAGCTGTTTTTT
NA	TRBV27	TRBJ2-1	NA	14	CASSLSALYNEQFF	TGTGCCAGCAGTTTATCGGCCCTTTACAATGAGCAGTTCTTC
TRBD1	TRBV28	TRBJ1-1	once	14	CASRRRTGGVWAFF	TGTGCCAGCAGAAGACGGACAGGGGGCGTATGGGCTTTCTTT
TRBD2	TRBV9	TRBJ2-7	once	15	CASSVGWGGEHEQYF	TGTGCCAGCAGCGTAGGATGGGGAGGGGAACACGAGCAGTACTTC
TRBD2	TRBV4-3	TRBJ2-1	NA	17	CASSQALAEVSYNEQFF	TGCGCCAGCAGCCAAGCCCTAGCGGAAGTCTCCTACAATGAGCAGTTCTTC
NA	TRBV25-1	TRBJ2-2	NA	15	CASSDRLPNTGELFF	TGTGCCAGCAGTGATCGCCTTCCGAACACCGGGGAGCTGTTTTTT
NA	TRBV2	TRBJ2-5	NA	15	CASIRERTDYETQYF	TGTGCCAGCATTAGGGAGCGGACCGACTATGAGACCCAGTACTTC
TRBD1	TRBV11-3	TRBJ1-5	few	16	CASSIGGTASNQPQHF	TGTGCCAGCAGCATTGGTGGGACAGCTAGCAATCAGCCCCAGCATTTT
NA	TRBV20-1	TRBJ2-7	NA	11	CSRMNDYEQYF	TGCAGCCGCATGAACGACTACGAGCAGTACTTC
NA	TRBV20-1	TRBJ2-7	many	10	CSARDYEQYF	TGCAGTGCTAGAGACTACGAGCAGTACTTC
NA	TRBV2	TRBJ1-2	many	13	CASSGVANYGYTF	TGTGCCAGCAGTGGGGTCGCTAACTATGGCTACACCTTC
NA	TRBV7-8	TRBJ1-2	NA	15	CASSWGQGGDYGYTF	TGTGCCAGCAGCTGGGGGCAGGGAGGCGACTATGGCTACACCTTC
NA	TRBV6-6	TRBJ1-4	NA	12	CASRYHNEKLFF	TGTGCCAGCAGGTACCATAATGAAAAACTGTTTTTT
TRBD2	TRBV5-1	TRBJ2-5	NA	17	CASSLYNLAGEQETQYF	TGCGCCAGCAGCTTGTATAACCTAGCGGGAGAACAAGAGACCCAGTACTTC